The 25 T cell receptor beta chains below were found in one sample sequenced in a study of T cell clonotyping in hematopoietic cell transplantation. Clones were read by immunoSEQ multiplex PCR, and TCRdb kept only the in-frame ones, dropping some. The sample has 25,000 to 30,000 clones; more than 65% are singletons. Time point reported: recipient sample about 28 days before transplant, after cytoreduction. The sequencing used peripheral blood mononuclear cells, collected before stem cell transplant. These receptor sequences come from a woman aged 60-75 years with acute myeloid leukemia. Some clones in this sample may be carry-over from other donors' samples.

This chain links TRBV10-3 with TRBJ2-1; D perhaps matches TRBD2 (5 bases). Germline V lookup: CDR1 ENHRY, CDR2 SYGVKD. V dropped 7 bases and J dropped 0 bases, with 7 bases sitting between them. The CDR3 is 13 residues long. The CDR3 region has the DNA TGTGCCATCACTGGGAGCTCCTACAATGAGCAGTTCTTC. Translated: CAITGSSYNEQFF.

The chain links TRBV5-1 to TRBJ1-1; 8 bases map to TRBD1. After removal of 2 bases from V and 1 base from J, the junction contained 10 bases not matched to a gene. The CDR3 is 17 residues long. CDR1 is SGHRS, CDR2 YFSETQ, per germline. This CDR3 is CASSFRDSGGPNTEAFF. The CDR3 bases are TGCGCCAGCAGCTTTCGAGACTCAGGGGGCCCGAACACTGAAGCTTTCTTT.

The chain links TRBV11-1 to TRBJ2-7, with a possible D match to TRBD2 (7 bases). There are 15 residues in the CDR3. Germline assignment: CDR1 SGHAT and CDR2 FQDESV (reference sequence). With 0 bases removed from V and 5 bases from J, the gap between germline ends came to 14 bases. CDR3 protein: CASSLARGQGNEQYF. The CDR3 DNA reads TGTGCCAGCAGCTTAGCGCGGGGGCAGGGCAACGAGCAGTACTTC.

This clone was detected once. The DNA of the CDR3 is TGTGCCAGCAGCTTAAGGGCCGGCACTGAAGCTTTCTTT. It is translated as CASSLRAGTEAFF. The chain carries TRBV7-2 and TRBJ1-1; D unclear. There are 13 residues in the CDR3. In germline, CDR1 is SGHTA, CDR2 FQGNSA. V gave up 2 bases and J gave up 4 bases, with 8 bases separating them.

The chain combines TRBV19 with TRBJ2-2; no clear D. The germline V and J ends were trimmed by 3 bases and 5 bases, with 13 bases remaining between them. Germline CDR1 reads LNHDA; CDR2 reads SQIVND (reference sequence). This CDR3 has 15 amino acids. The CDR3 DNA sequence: TGTGCCAGTAGTATTACTGGACCCCCAACCGGGGAGCTGTTTTTT. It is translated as CASSITGPPTGELFF.

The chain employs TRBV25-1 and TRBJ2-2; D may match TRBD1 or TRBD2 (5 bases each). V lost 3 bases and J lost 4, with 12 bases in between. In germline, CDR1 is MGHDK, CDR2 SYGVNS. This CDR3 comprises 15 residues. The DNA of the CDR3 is TGTGCCAGCAGTGAGGGGGTGATGAGCACCGGGGAGCTGTTTTTT. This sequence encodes CASSEGVMSTGELFF.

DNA of the CDR3: TGTGCCAGCAGCCAAGGTTCTAACACCGGGGAGCTGTTTTTT. Its translation is CASSQGSNTGELFF. The gene calls are TRBV14 and TRBJ2-2; no clear D gene. The CDR3 is 14 residues long. Germline assignment: CDR1 SGHDN and CDR2 FVKESK. V lost 1 base to trimming and J lost 2 bases, with 5 bases between them.

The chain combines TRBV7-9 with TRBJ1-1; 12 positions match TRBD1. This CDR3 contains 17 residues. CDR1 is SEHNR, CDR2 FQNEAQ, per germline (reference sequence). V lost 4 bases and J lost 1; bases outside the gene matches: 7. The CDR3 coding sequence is TGTGCCAGCAGCTCGGGACAGGGGGCGCGGGGGAACACTGAAGCTTTCTTT. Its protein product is CASSSGQGARGNTEAFF. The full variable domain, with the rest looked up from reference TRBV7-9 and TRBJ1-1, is DTGVSQNPRHKITKRGQNVTFRCDPISEHNRLYWYRQTLGQGPEFLTYFQNEAQLEKSRLLSDRFSAERPKGSFSTLEIQRTEQGDSAMYLCASSSGQGARGNTEAFFGQGTRLTVV.

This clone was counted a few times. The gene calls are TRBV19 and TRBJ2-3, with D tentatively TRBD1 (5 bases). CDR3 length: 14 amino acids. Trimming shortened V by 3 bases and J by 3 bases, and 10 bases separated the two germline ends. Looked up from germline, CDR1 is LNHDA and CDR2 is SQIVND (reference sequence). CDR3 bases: TGTGCCAGTAGTATGTCGGCAGGGACAGATACGCAGTATTTT. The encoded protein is CASSMSAGTDTQYF.

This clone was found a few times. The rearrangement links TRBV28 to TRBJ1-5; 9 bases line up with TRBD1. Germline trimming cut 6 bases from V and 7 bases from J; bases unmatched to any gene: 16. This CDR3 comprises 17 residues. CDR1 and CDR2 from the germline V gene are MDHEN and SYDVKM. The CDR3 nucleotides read TGTGCCAGCAGCCTTATGTACCTACAGGGGGCAGAGCAGCCCCAGCATTTT. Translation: CASSLMYLQGAEQPQHF.

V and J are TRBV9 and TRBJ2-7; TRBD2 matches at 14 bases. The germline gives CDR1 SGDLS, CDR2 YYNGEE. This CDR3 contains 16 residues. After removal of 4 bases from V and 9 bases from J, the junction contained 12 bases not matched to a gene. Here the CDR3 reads CASSPTTGTSGRTQYF. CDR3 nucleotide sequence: TGTGCCAGCAGCCCCACTACCGGGACTAGCGGGAGAACGCAGTACTTC.

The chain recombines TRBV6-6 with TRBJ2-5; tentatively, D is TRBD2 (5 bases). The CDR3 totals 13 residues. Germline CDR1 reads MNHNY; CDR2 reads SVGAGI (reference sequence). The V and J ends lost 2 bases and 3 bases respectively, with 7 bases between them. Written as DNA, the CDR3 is TGTGCCAGCAGTTACGCCGGGGAAGAGACCCAGTACTTC. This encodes CASSYAGEETQYF.

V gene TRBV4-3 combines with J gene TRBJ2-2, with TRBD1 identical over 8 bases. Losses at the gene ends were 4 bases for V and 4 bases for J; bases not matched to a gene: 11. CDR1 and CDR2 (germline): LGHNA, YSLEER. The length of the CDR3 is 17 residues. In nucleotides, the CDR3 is TGCGCCAGCAGCCCGGTGACGACAGGGGTGTTCACCGGGGAGCTGTTTTTT. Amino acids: CASSPVTTGVFTGELFF.

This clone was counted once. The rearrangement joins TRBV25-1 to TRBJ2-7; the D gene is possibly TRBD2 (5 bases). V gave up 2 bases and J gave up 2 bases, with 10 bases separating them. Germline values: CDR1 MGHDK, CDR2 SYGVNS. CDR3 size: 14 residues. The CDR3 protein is CASSEPSNPYEQYF. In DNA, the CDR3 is TGTGCCAGCAGTGAACCTAGCAATCCCTACGAGCAGTACTTC.

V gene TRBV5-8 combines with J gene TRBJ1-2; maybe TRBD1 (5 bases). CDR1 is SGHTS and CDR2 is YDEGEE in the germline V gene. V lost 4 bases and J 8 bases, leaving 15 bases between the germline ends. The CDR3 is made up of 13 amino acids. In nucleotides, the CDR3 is TGTGCCAGCAGCAGGGAGCGACGGGGCGGCTACACCTTC. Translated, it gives CASSRERRGGYTF.

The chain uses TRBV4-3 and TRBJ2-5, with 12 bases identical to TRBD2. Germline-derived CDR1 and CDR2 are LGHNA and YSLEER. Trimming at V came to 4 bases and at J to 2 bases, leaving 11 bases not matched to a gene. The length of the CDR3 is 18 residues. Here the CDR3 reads CASSLSTSGGAIQETQYF. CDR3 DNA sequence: TGCGCCAGCAGCCTTTCGACTAGCGGGGGAGCCATTCAAGAGACCCAGTACTTC.

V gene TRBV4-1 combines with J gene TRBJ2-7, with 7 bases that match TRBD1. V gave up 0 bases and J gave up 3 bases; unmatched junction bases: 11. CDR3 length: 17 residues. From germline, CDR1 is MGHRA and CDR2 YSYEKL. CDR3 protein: CASSQEEGDSHNYEQYF. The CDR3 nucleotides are TGCGCCAGCAGCCAAGAAGAAGGGGACAGCCATAACTACGAGCAGTACTTC.

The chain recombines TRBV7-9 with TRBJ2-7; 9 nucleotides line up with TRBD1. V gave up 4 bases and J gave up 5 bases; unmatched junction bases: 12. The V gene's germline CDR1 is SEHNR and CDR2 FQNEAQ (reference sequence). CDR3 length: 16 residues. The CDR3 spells CASSSDRGSFGDEQYF. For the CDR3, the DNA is TGTGCCAGCAGCTCGGACAGGGGTTCGTTTGGTGACGAGCAGTACTTC.

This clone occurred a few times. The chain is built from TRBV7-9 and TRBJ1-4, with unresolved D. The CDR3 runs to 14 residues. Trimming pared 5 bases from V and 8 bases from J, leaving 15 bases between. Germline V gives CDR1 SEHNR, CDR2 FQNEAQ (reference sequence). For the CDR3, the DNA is TGTGCCAGCAGCCGGGGAGCCCTGCGGGAAAAACTGTTTTTT. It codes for CASSRGALREKLFF.

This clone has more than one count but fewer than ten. The CDR3 protein is CASSLWGGQPQHF. As DNA, the CDR3 is TGTGCCAGCAGTTTATGGGGGGGTCAGCCCCAGCATTTT. The rearrangement uses TRBV28 and TRBJ1-5, with D perhaps TRBD1 (5 bases). V was pared by 0 bases and J by 6 bases, with 6 bases between. CDR1 and CDR2 (germline): MDHEN, SYDVKM. The CDR3 has 13 amino acids. The full variable domain, completed using reference TRBV28 and TRBJ1-5, is DVKVTQSSRYLVKRTGEKVFLECVQDMDHENMFWYRQDPGLGLRLIYFSYDVKMKEKGDIPEGYSVSREKKERFSLILESASTNQTSMYLCASSLWGGQPQHFGDGTRLSIL.

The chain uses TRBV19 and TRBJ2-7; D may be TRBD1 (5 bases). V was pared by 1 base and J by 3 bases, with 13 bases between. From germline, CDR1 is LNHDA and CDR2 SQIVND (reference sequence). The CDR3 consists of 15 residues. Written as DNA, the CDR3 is TGTGCCAGTAGTATAGGACCAGGGCACAACTACGAGCAGTACTTC. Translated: CASSIGPGHNYEQYF.

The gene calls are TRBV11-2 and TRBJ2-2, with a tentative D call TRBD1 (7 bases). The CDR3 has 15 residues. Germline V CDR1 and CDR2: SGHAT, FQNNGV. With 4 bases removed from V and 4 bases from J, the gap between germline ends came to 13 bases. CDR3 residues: CASSWRQGGTGELFF. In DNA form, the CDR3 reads TGTGCCAGCAGCTGGCGACAGGGAGGCACCGGGGAGCTGTTTTTT.

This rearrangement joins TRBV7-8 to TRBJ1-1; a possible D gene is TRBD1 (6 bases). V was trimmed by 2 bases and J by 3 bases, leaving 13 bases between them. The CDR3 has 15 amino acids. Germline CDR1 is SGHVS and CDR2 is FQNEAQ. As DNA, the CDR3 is TGTGCCAGCAGCTTAAAGAGGGCAGGGGACACTGAAGCTTTCTTT. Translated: CASSLKRAGDTEAFF.

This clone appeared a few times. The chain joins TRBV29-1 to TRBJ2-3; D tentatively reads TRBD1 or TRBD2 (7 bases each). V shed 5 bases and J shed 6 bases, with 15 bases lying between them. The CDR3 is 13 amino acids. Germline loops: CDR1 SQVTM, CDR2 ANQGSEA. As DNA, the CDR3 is TGCAGCGTTTGGGAGGGGGCGAGGGATACGCAGTATTTT. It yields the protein CSVWEGARDTQYF.

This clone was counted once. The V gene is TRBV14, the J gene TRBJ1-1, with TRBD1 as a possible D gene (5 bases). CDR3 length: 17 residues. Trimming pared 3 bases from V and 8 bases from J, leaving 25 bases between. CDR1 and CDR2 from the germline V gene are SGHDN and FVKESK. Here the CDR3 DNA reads TGTGCCAGCAGCCATGATCGGGGACTAAGATGGAAAACAGAAGCTTTCTTT. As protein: CASSHDRGLRWKTEAFF. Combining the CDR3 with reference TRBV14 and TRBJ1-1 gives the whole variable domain EAGVTQFPSHSVIEKGQTVTLRCDPISGHDNLYWYRRVMGKEIKFLLHFVKESKQDESGMPNNRFLAERTGGTYSTLKVQPAELEDSGVYFCASSHDRGLRWKTEAFFGQGTRLTVV.